This TCR beta chain was captured by sequencing in a study of ipilimumab plus nivolumab after autologous stem cell transplantation. Measured with immunoSEQ multiplex PCR; TCRdb has only the in-frame clones, and not every one. Here the sample spans over 8,000 clones, 67% being singletons. Ipilimumab, 1 mg/kg, started 14 to 28 days after autologous transplant. Germline CDR1 reads MNHNS; CDR2 reads SASEGT. The CDR3 spans 11 residues. With 5 bases removed from V and 7 bases from J, the gap between germline ends came to 9 bases. V and J are TRBV6-1 and TRBJ2-7; possibly TRBD2 for D (6 bases). The TCR comes from a female donor with multiple myeloma. Source: PBMCs, taken in a trial of ipilimumab plus nivolumab as post-transplant consolidation. CDR3: CASSYGGEQYF. Here the CDR3 DNA reads TGTGCCAGCAGTTACGGGGGTGAGCAGTACTTC.